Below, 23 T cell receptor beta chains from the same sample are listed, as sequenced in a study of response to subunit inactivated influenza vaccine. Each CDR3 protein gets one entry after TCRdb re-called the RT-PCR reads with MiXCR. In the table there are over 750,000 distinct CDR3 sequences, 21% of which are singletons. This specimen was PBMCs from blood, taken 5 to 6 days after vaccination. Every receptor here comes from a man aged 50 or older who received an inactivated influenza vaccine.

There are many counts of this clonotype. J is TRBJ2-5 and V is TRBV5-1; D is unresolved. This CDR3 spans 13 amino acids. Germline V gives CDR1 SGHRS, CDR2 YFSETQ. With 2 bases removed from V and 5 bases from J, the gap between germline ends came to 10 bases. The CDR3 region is CASSLRVGETQYF. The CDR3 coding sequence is TGCGCCAGCAGCTTAAGGGTCGGGGAGACCCAGTACTTC.

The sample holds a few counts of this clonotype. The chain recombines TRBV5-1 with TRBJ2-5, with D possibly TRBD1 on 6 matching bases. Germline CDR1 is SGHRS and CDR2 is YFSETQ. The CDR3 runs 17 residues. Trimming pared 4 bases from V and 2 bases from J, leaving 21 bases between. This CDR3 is CASSVPDRSLRQETQYF. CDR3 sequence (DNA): TGCGCCAGCAGCGTGCCTGACAGGTCTCTCCGTCAAGAGACCCAGTACTTC.

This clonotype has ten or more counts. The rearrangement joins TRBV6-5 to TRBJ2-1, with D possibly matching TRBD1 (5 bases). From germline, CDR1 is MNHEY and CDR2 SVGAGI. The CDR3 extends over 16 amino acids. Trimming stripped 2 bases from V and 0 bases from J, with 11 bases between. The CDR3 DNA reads TGTGCCAGCAGTTACCAACAGGCCTCCTCCTACAATGAGCAGTTCTTC. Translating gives CASSYQQASSYNEQFF.

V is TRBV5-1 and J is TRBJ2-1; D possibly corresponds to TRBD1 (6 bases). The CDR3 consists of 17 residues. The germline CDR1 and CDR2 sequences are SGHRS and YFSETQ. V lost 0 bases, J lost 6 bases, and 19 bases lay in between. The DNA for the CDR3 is TGCGCCAGCAGCTTGGAAGGGACACCAACGAGAACCAATGAGCAGTTCTTC. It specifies CASSLEGTPTRTNEQFF. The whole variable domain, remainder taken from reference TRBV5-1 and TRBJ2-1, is KAGVTQTPRYLIKTRGQQVTLSCSPISGHRSVSWYQQTPGQGLQFLFEYFSETQRNKGNFPGRFSGRQFSNSRSEMNVSTLELGDSALYLCASSLEGTPTRTNEQFFGPGTRLTVL.

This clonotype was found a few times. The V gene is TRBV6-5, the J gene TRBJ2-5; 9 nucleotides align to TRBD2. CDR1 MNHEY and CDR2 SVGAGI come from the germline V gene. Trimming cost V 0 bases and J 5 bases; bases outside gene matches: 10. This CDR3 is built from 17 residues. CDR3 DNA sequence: TGTGCCAGCAGTTACTCGGCGGTTAGCGGGAGTAGGGAGACCCAGTACTTC. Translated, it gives CASSYSAVSGSRETQYF.

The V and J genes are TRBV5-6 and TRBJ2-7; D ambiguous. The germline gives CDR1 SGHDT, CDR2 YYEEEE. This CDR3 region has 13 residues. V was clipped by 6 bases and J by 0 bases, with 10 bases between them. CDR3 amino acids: CASKTPRSYEQYF. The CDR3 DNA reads TGTGCCAGCAAGACACCGCGCTCCTACGAGCAGTACTTC. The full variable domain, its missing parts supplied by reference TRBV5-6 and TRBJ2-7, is DAGVTQSPTHLIKTRGQQVTLRCSPKSGHDTVSWYQQALGQGPQFIFQYYEEEERQRGNFPDRFSGHQFPNYSSELNVNALLLGDSALYLCASKTPRSYEQYFGPGTRLTVT.

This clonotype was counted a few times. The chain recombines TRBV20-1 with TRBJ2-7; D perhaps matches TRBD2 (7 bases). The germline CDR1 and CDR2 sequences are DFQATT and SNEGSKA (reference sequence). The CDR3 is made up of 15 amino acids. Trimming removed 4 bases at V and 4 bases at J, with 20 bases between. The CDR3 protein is CSAIPSRGGRYEQYF. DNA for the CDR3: TGCAGTGCTATTCCATCCCGCGGGGGCAGGTACGAGCAGTACTTC.

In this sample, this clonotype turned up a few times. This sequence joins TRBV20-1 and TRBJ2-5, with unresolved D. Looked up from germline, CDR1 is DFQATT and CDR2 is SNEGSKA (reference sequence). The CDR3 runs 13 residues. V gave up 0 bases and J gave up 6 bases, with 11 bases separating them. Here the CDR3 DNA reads TGCAGTGCTAGAGATCCCCTCCTGAAGACCCAGTACTTC. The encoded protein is CSARDPLLKTQYF.

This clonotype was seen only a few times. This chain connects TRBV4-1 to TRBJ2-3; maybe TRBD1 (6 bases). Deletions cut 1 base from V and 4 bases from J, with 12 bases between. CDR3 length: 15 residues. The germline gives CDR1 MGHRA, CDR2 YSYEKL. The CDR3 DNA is TGCGCCAGCAGCCAAGGAGGGGGATCAGCAGATACGCAGTATTTT. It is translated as CASSQGGGSADTQYF.

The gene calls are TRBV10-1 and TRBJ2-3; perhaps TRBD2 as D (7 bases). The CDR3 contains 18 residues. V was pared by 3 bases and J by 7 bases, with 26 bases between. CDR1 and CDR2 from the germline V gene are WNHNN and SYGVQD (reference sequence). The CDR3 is CASSERGVGGGARNTQYF. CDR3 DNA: TGCGCCAGCAGTGAACGCGGTGTAGGAGGGGGGGCCAGAAATACGCAGTATTTT.

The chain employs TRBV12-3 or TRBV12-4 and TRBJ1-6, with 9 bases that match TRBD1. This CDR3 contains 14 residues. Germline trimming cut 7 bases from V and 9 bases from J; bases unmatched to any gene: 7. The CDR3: CASNQQGARSPLHF. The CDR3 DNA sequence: TGTGCCAGCAACCAACAGGGGGCGCGTTCACCCCTCCACTTT.

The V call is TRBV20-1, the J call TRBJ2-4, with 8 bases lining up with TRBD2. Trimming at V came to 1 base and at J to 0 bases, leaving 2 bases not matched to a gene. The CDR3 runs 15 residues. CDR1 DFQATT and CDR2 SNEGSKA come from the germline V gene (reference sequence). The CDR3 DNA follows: TGCAGTGCTAGAGCGCGGGGGGTAGCCAAAAACATTCAGTACTTC. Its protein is CSARARGVAKNIQYF.

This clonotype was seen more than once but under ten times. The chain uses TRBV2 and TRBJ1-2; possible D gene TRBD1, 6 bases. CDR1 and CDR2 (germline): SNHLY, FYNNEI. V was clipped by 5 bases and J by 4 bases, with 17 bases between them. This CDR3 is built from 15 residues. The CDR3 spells CASSISDRMIYGYTF. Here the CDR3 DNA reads TGTGCCAGCAGTATCAGCGACAGGATGATCTATGGCTACACCTTC.

For the CDR3, the DNA is TGTGCCAGCAGCGAGACAGTTATTAATTCACCCCTCCACTTT. It yields the protein CASSETVINSPLHF. The V and J genes are TRBV25-1 and TRBJ1-6, with a weak D call TRBD1 (5 bases). With 6 bases removed from V and 6 bases from J, the gap between germline ends came to 12 bases. The CDR3 consists of 14 residues. Germline V lookup: CDR1 MGHDK, CDR2 SYGVNS. Based on the CDR3 plus reference TRBV25-1 and TRBJ1-6, the full variable domain is EADIYQTPRYLVIGTGKKITLECSQTMGHDKMYWYQQDPGMELHLIHYSYGVNSTEKGDLSSESTVSRIRTEHFPLTLESARPSHTSQYLCASSETVINSPLHFGNGTRLTVT.

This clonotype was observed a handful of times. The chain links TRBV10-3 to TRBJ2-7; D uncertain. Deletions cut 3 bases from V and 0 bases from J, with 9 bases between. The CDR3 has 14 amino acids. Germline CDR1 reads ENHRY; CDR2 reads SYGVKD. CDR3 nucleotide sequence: TGTGCCATCAGTGATCAATTCACCTCCTACGAGCAGTACTTC. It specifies CAISDQFTSYEQYF.

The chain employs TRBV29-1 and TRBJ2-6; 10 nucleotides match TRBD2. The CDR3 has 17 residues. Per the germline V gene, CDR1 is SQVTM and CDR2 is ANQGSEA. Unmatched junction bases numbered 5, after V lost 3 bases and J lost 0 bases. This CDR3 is CSVEEVAGGSGANVLTF. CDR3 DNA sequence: TGCAGCGTTGAGGAGGTAGCGGGAGGCTCTGGGGCCAACGTCCTGACTTTC.

CDR3 amino acids: CSANRERDTQYF. CDR3 bases: TGCAGTGCTAACAGGGAGAGGGATACGCAGTATTTT. The rearrangement uses TRBV20-1 and TRBJ2-3; TRBD1 is a possible D gene (6 bases). The CDR3 spans 12 residues. Germline CDR1 is DFQATT and CDR2 is SNEGSKA (reference sequence). Deletions cut 4 bases from V and 6 bases from J, with 11 bases between.

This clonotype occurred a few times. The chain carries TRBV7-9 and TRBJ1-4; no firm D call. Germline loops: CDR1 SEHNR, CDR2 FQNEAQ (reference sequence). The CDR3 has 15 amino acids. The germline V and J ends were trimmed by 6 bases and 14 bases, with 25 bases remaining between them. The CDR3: CASSRPGTDPFHLFF. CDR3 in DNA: TGTGCCAGCAGTCGGCCTGGCACCGACCCATTCCATCTGTTTTTT.

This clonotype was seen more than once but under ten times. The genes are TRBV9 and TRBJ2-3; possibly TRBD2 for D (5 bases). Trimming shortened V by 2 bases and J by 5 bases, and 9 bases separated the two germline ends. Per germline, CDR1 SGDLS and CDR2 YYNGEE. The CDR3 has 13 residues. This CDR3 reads CASSVVGEDTQYF. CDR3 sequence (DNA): TGTGCCAGCAGCGTTGTCGGGGAAGATACGCAGTATTTT. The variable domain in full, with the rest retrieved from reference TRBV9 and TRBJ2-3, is DSGVTQTPKHLITATGQRVTLRCSPRSGDLSVYWYQQSLDQGLQFLIQYYNGEERAKGNILERFSAQQFPDLHSELNLSSLELGDSALYFCASSVVGEDTQYFGPGTRLTVL.

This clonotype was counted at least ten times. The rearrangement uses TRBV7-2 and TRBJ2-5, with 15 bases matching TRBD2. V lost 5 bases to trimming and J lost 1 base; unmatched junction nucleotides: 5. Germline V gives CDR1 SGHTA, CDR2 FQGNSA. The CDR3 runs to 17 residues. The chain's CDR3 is CASSRTSGGALQETQYF. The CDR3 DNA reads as TGTGCCAGCAGCAGGACTAGCGGGGGGGCCCTCCAAGAGACCCAGTACTTC. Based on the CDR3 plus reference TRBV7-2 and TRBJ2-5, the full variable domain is GAGVSQSPSNKVTEKGKDVELRCDPISGHTALYWYRQSLGQGLEFLIYFQGNSAPDKSGLPSDRFSAERTGGSVSTLTIQRTQQEDSAVYLCASSRTSGGALQETQYFGPGTRLLVL.

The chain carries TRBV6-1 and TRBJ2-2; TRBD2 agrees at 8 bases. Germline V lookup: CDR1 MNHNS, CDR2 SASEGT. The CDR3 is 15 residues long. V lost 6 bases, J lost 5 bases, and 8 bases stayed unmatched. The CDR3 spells CASRPGLARTGELFF. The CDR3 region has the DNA TGTGCCAGCAGACCAGGACTAGCCCGAACCGGGGAGCTGTTTTTT.

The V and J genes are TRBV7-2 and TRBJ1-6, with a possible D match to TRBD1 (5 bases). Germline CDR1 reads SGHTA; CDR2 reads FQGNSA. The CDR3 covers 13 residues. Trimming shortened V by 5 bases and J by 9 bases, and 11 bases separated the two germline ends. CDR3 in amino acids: CASSTDMSSPLHF. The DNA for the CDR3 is TGTGCCAGCAGCACGGACATGAGTTCACCCCTCCACTTT. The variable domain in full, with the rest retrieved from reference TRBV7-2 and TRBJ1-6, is GAGVSQSPSNKVTEKGKDVELRCDPISGHTALYWYRQSLGQGLEFLIYFQGNSAPDKSGLPSDRFSAERTGGSVSTLTIQRTQQEDSAVYLCASSTDMSSPLHFGNGTRLTVT.

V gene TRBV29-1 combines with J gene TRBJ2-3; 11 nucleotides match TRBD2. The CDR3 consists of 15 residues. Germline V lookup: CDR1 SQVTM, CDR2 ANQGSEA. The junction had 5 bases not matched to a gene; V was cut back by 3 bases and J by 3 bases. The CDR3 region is CSVDYASGGTDTQYF. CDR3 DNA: TGCAGCGTTGATTATGCTAGCGGGGGGACAGATACGCAGTATTTT.